This TCR beta chain appears in the sequencing data of a study of blood T cell repertoires in COVID-19 (dated by TCRdb to between 2020 and 2021). Background on the whole study: Samples from collaborators originated in the United States, Italy and Spain and spanned both the acute and convalescent phases of COVID-19. Where available, HLA class I and class II types were taken from metadata supplied by the sample provider and were not determined by assay-based typing. The repertoires were made available in a free public database intended to serve as a resource for research on the immune response to SARS-CoV-2. The prospective study material was composed of cDNA or gDNA derived from T cells, B-cell-depleted T cells, or PBMCs. The samples were drawn from the first 160 participants of the ongoing ImmuneRACE study and from 950 to 1,500 subjects provided by 6 global collaborators. Subjects who had been exposed to COVID-19, were actively infected with it, or had recovered from it provided the deeply sampled blood TCRbeta repertoires that made up the dataset. A de-identified subject ID, COVID-19 status, age in years and sex were almost always included in the sample metadata. Results and caveats for the whole study, not just this receptor: The quantity of clinical and demographic metadata differed by source and by participant and was supplied without curation.

The germline V gene provides CDR1 MNHEY and CDR2 SVGAGI. Reading from cysteine to phenylalanine, the CDR3 counts 16 amino acids. CDR3 DNA only is kept here, 48 bases in frame from base 1. V is pared back by 4 bases and J by 1 base, with 14 bases lying between the germline termini. TCRbeta CDR3 regions were amplified from genomic DNA using the immunoSEQ Assay, a bias-controlled multiplex PCR. The authors processed their data as follows. The number of nucleated cells in each sample was estimated from the amplification of reference gene primers within the assay. To quantify the absolute abundance of each unique TCRbeta CDR3 rearrangement, sequence reads were collapsed and filtered. For each sample, productive Simpson clonality was calculated as the square root of Simpson's diversity index across productive rearrangements. Drawn from immuneACCESS, this table holds only the in-frame rearrangements with V and J called that TCRdb kept. Clones are partly lost; checked studies trace under half to an unresolved V gene and leave the rest unexplained. V, J and clone size were drawn from that table, and D and trimming were deduced from the DNA. This sample lists 57,000 or so clones; 88% were detected once. 20% to 25% of the sample belongs to the ten largest clones.

Whole blood was collected in K2EDTA tubes by collaborating institutions according to the institutions' own protocols. For TCRbeta analysis, collaborators shipped samples as frozen whole blood, isolated PBMCs, or DNA extracted from either of those sample types. For this clone: Its antigen is unknown. Within one base of it there is no much larger clone, and no base qualities were kept.

The source material was peripheral blood. The chain was built from TRBV6-5 and TRBJ1-5; the D region possibly corresponds to TRBD1 (5 bases align). The source of this sequence is a woman in her 50s with active or convalescent COVID-19. The bases read TGTGCCAGCAGTTCTCAATGGGGGGGGAGCAATCAGCCCCAGCATTTT. This translates into CASSSQWGGSNQPQHF.